This TCR beta chain was profiled in a study of blood T cell repertoires in COVID-19. Study context: There were acute and convalescent COVID-19 samples, and they came from the United States, Italy and Spain. PBMCs, B-cell-depleted T cells, or T cells were the source of the cDNA or gDNA that made up the material.

This clone was recorded only once. Data came from immunoSEQ multiplex PCR; TCRdb stores just in-frame clones and leaves some out. The sample shows tens of thousands of clones, approximately 92% of them seen only once. The CDR3 spans 14 residues. The trim removed 4 bases at V and 8 bases at J, leaving 7 bases unmatched. CDR1 and CDR2 from the germline V gene are MRHNA and SNTAGT. The sequenced sample consisted of peripheral blood. The TCR originated in a man aged 60 to 69 with active COVID-19. This chain joins TRBV6-4 and TRBJ1-2, with 10 nucleotides matching TRBD1. This CDR3 is CASSAGQGLGGYTF. The CDR3, as DNA: TGTGCCAGCAGTGCGGGACAGGGGTTGGGAGGCTACACCTTC.